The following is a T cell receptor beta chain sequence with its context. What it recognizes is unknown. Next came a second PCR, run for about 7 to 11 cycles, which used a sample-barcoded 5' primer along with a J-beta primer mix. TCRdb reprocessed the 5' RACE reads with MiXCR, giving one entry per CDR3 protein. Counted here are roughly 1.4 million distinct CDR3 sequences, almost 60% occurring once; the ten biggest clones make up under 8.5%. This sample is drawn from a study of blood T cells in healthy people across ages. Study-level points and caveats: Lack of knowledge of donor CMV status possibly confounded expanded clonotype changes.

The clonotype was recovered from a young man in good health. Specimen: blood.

The CDR3 region is CASSQDRLSAYEQYF. DNA of the CDR3: TGTGCCAGCAGCCAAGATAGGCTCTCGGCCTACGAGCAGTACTTC. The rearrangement joins TRBV3-1 to TRBJ2-4; D gene ambiguous. With the DNA end fitting TRBJ2-7 better, the J assignment may be wrong. The CDR3 sequence is 15 residues long. Per germline, CDR1 LGHDT and CDR2 YNNKEL (reference sequence).